The sequence of this T cell receptor (beta chain) was determined in a study of blood T cell repertoires in COVID-19. Background on the study: COVID-19 samples, acute and convalescent, were from the United States, Italy and Spain.

For recovered donors of Cohort 3, there were two negative PCRs, clearance, or symptom resolution. In the original processing: For nucleated cells, counts were estimated from reference gene primer amplification. Method: immunoSEQ multiplex PCR; TCRdb's copy keeps in-frame clones and lacks some. V and J calls and clone size are given by that table; D and trimming were obtained from the DNA. The sample yields about 380,000 clones, 70% to 90% seen once. CDR1 MNHEY and CDR2 SVGEGT come from the germline V gene. The trim removed 5 bases at V and 4 bases at J, leaving 9 bases unmatched. The CDR3 spans 16 residues.

The J gene is TRBJ2-7, the V gene TRBV6-2 or TRBV6-3; TRBD2 matches 12 bases. Sequenced input: PBMCs or T cells enriched from blood (not recorded which). The origin of this receptor is a woman aged 18-29 years who had recovered from COVID-19. CDR3 DNA sequence: TGTGCCAGCAGTCGGGCCCGACTAGCGGGGGATTACGAGCAGTACTTC. Protein sequence: CASSRARLAGDYEQYF.